The sequence of this TCR beta chain was determined in a study of technical replicates of blood from a few donors. Profiled with immunoSEQ multiplex PCR; TCRdb holds only in-frame clones, not every one. The sample lists roughly 70,000 clones; roughly 93% were seen once. V shed 1 base and J shed 5 bases, with 6 bases lying between them. The germline gives CDR1 SGHAT, CDR2 FQNNGV. This CDR3 contains 13 residues. The chain recombines TRBV11-2 with TRBJ2-1; D gene uncertain. Sample: T cells isolated from PBMCs. The clonotype was recovered from a human donor in good health. CDR3 sequence: CASSLGAHNEQFF. CDR3 coding DNA: TGTGCCAGCAGCTTAGGGGCCCACAATGAGCAGTTCTTC.